A selection of T cell receptor beta chains follows, all from one sample in a study of control samples from healthy donors and cancer patients. Repertoires were generated with immunoSEQ multiplex PCR, while TCRdb's copy carries only in-frame clones and drops some. The sample lists about 130,000 clones, over 85% occurring once. Material for sequencing was blood. These receptors came from a man aged 25 to 40 in good health. The CDR3 runs from the conserved cysteine through the conserved F or W. A D gene is named only where the DNA matches it firmly. The size entry is marked missing in some rows and otherwise reads once, few, many or a size class.

TRBJ1-5	-	-	TRBV28	CASRDGGPNSNQPQHF	TGTGCCAGCAGGGACGGGGGACCGAATAGCAATCAGCCCCAGCATTTT
TRBJ2-3	-	-	TRBV7-2	CASSFGGLEDTQYF	TGTGCCAGCAGCTTTGGGGGTCTCGAAGATACGCAGTATTTT
TRBJ1-2	-	TRBD1	TRBV9	CASSATGTANYGYTF	TGTGCCAGCAGCGCCACCGGGACAGCTAACTATGGCTACACCTTC
TRBJ2-4	-	-	TRBV27	CASSLGGSELAKNIQYF	TGTGCCAGCAGTTTAGGGGGCAGTGAACTAGCCAAAAACATTCAGTACTTC
TRBJ2-1	-	-	TRBV6-2/TRBV6-3	CASSYSSSGFEQFF	TGTGCCAGCAGTTACTCGAGTTCCGGGTTTGAGCAGTTCTTC
TRBJ2-1	once	-	TRBV7-9	CASSLALGYNEQFF	TGTGCCAGCAGCTTAGCTCTAGGGTACAATGAGCAGTTCTTC
TRBJ2-6	-	-	TRBV11-2	CASSLELAGANVLTF	TGTGCCAGCAGCTTAGAATTGGCTGGGGCCAACGTCCTGACTTTC
TRBJ2-5	-	-	TRBV27	CASSLGGAETQYF	TGTGCCAGCAGTTTGGGGGGGGCAGAGACCCAGTACTTC
TRBJ1-6	-	-	TRBV19	CASSIGSSPLHF	TGTGCCAGTAGTATCGGCAGTTCACCCCTCCACTTT
TRBJ2-3	-	-	TRBV24-1	CATSDITDTQYF	TGTGCCACCAGTGACATAACAGATACGCAGTATTTT
TRBJ2-3	once	-	TRBV6-6	CASSYIGDTQYF	TGTGCCAGCAGTTATATCGGGGATACGCAGTATTTT
TRBJ1-5	-	TRBD1	TRBV6-2/TRBV6-3	CASSLTGTNQPQHF	TGTGCCAGCAGCCTGACAGGGACGAATCAGCCCCAGCATTTT
TRBJ2-2	-	TRBD1	TRBV6-6	CASSVDRGRTGELFF	TGTGCCAGTTCGGTGGACAGGGGAAGGACCGGGGAGCTGTTTTTT
TRBJ1-1	-	-	TRBV6-5	CASSYSRRGNTEAFF	TGTGCCAGCAGTTACTCGAGACGTGGGAACACTGAAGCTTTCTTT
TRBJ2-2	once	TRBD2	TRBV11-1	CASSWTSGGRGGELFF	TGTGCCAGCAGCTGGACTAGCGGGGGCCGAGGCGGGGAGCTGTTTTTT
TRBJ2-5	-	-	TRBV27	CASSLTGFAETQYF	TGTGCCAGCAGTTTAACAGGGTTTGCGGAGACCCAGTACTTC
TRBJ1-3	-	-	TRBV18	CASSPMLVTGNTIYF	TGTGCCAGCTCACCAATGCTGGTAACTGGAAACACCATATATTTT
TRBJ1-3	-	-	TRBV28	CASRESGARGNTIYF	TGTGCCAGCCGTGAGTCGGGGGCGAGAGGAAACACCATATATTTT
TRBJ2-7	-	TRBD1	TRBV4-1	CASSQVSLRTGNEQYF	TGCGCCAGCAGCCAAGTATCTCTCCGGACAGGCAACGAGCAGTACTTC
TRBJ2-5	-	TRBD1	TRBV30	CAWSSRTGVSGETQYF	TGTGCCTGGAGTTCTCGGACAGGTGTAAGTGGAGAGACCCAGTACTTC
TRBJ1-1	-	TRBD1	TRBV7-9	CASSSSGTGYTEAFF	TGTGCCAGCAGCTCATCCGGGACAGGGTACACTGAAGCTTTCTTT
TRBJ2-5	-	-	TRBV3-1/TRBV3-2	CASSQILGQLQETQYF	TGTGCCAGCAGCCAAATTTTAGGACAACTACAAGAGACCCAGTACTTC
TRBJ2-6	-	-	TRBV18	CASSRGTAAEANVLTF	TGTGCCAGCTCACGGGGGACGGCGGCTGAGGCCAACGTCCTGACTTTC
TRBJ2-6	-	TRBD2	TRBV29-1	CSVEGEGRGANVLTF	TGCAGCGTTGAAGGGGAGGGGAGAGGGGCCAACGTCCTGACTTTC
TRBJ1-4	-	-	TRBV30	CAWSVRDQLFF	TGTGCCTGGAGTGTACGGGACCAGCTGTTTTTT
TRBJ1-6	-	-	TRBV6-1	CASSDQGTYNSPLHF	TGTGCCAGCAGTGATCAGGGGACCTATAATTCACCCCTCCACTTT
TRBJ1-2	-	-	TRBV6-5	CASADLYGYTF	TGTGCCAGCGCCGACCTCTATGGCTACACCTTC
TRBJ1-6	-	-	TRBV30	CAWRRFGETRLNNSPLHF	TGTGCCTGGAGAAGATTTGGAGAAACCCGACTAAATAATTCACCCCTCCACTTT
TRBJ2-7	-	TRBD1	TRBV2	CASRRDSYEQYF	TGTGCCAGCAGGAGGGACAGTTACGAGCAGTACTTC
TRBJ1-2	-	TRBD1	TRBV9	CASSVPRTGVNYGYTF	TGTGCCAGCAGCGTCCCCCGGACAGGGGTTAACTATGGCTACACCTTC
TRBJ1-5	once	-	TRBV7-8	CASSRDNNQPQHF	TGTGCCAGCAGCCGGGACAATAATCAGCCCCAGCATTTT
TRBJ1-4	-	-	TRBV2	CASRRGGIEYNEKLFF	TGTGCCAGCAGGAGGGGGGGGATCGAATATAATGAAAAACTGTTTTTT
TRBJ1-5	-	-	TRBV19	CASSIGGNQPQHF	TGTGCCAGTAGTATAGGGGGGAATCAGCCCCAGCATTTT
TRBJ2-2	-	-	TRBV29-1	CSVGADTGELFF	TGCAGCGTTGGGGCAGACACCGGGGAGCTGTTTTTT
TRBJ2-2	-	TRBD2	TRBV28	CASSSGGSNTGELFF	TGTGCCAGCAGTAGCGGGGGGTCGAACACCGGGGAGCTGTTTTTT
TRBJ2-7	-	-	TRBV10-2	CASNSISSYEQYF	TGCGCCAGCAACTCGATTAGCTCCTACGAGCAGTACTTC
TRBJ1-4	once	TRBD1	TRBV19	CASSINKGQGYEKLFF	TGTGCCAGTAGTATTAATAAGGGACAGGGGTACGAAAAACTGTTTTTT
TRBJ2-1	-	-	TRBV4-3	CASSPLSVSYNEQFF	TGCGCCAGCAGCCCCCTCTCGGTGTCCTACAATGAGCAGTTCTTC
TRBJ2-7	-	-	TRBV5-4	CASSPISSYEQYF	TGTGCCAGCAGCCCCATAAGCTCCTACGAGCAGTACTTC
TRBJ2-5	-	TRBD1	TRBV9	CASSGRTGRETQYF	TGTGCCAGCAGTGGAAGGACAGGGAGAGAGACCCAGTACTTC
TRBJ2-5	-	TRBD2	TRBV6-6	CASRTSSGGAGETQYF	TGTGCCAGCAGAACCTCTAGCGGGGGGGCTGGAGAGACCCAGTACTTC
TRBJ2-5	once	-	TRBV5-6	CASSLPRTVRETQYF	TGTGCCAGCAGCCTCCCCCGGACAGTCAGAGAGACCCAGTACTTC
TRBJ2-7	-	-	TRBV5-5	CASSLSTGLYEQYF	TGTGCCAGCAGCTTGTCTACAGGGTTGTACGAGCAGTACTTC
TRBJ2-5	-	TRBD2	TRBV29-1	CSVGLAGGQETQYF	TGCAGCGTTGGGTTAGCGGGGGGACAAGAGACCCAGTACTTC
TRBJ2-5	-	TRBD2	TRBV7-2	CASSLLYSGGLQETQYF	TGTGCCAGCAGCTTACTATATAGCGGGGGGCTCCAAGAGACCCAGTACTTC
TRBJ2-3	-	TRBD1	TRBV4-1	CASSRDRAVTSTDTQYF	TGCGCCAGCAGCCGCGACAGGGCGGTGACTAGCACAGATACGCAGTATTTT
TRBJ2-1	-	-	TRBV27	CASSSRGSHNEQFF	TGTGCCAGCAGTTCCCGGGGATCCCACAACGAGCAGTTCTTC
TRBJ1-1	-	-	TRBV19	CASSPGRPTSEAFF	TGTGCCAGTAGTCCCGGGAGGCCCACCTCTGAAGCTTTCTTT
TRBJ1-1	-	-	TRBV13	CASSLQGNTEAFF	TGTGCCAGCAGCCTACAGGGTAACACTGAAGCTTTCTTT
TRBJ1-1	-	-	TRBV19	CASSIGHMNTEAFF	TGTGCCAGTAGTATAGGACACATGAACACTGAAGCTTTCTTT
TRBJ2-1	-	TRBD2	TRBV15	CATSRERDLAGGLNEQFF	TGTGCCACCAGCAGAGAGCGGGATTTAGCGGGGGGGCTAAATGAGCAGTTCTTC
TRBJ1-2	-	-	TRBV28	CASRNTAAGYTF	TGTGCCAGCAGAAACACGGCTGCGGGCTACACCTTC
TRBJ2-4	-	-	TRBV9	CASSVGGWGTKNIQYF	TGTGCCAGCAGCGTAGGAGGATGGGGAACCAAAAACATTCAGTACTTC